This TCR beta chain was captured in a study of shared clonotypes between healthy human individuals. This clone was recorded only once. CDR3 length: 14 amino acids. V was clipped by 8 bases and J by 6 bases, with 14 bases between them. CDR1 is MNHEY and CDR2 is SVGAGI in the germline V gene. The assay used deep level. Measured with immunoSEQ multiplex PCR; TCRdb has only the in-frame clones, and not every one. The sample includes about 1 million clones, around 74% of them seen just once. All donors were Caucasian adults living in Nashville, Tennessee. The study separated CD4+ cells into CD45RA+ naive and CD45RA-negative memory subsets.

Source material: memory CD4+ T cells sorted from blood. This sample's subset: CD45RA-negative fraction. The sequence was obtained from a man aged 18 to 30 in good health. The rearrangement links TRBV6-5 to TRBJ1-6; no clear D. CDR3 region: CASSPAGTNSPLHF. Here the CDR3 DNA reads TGTGCCAGCTCCCCGGCGGGAACTAATTCACCCCTCCACTTT.